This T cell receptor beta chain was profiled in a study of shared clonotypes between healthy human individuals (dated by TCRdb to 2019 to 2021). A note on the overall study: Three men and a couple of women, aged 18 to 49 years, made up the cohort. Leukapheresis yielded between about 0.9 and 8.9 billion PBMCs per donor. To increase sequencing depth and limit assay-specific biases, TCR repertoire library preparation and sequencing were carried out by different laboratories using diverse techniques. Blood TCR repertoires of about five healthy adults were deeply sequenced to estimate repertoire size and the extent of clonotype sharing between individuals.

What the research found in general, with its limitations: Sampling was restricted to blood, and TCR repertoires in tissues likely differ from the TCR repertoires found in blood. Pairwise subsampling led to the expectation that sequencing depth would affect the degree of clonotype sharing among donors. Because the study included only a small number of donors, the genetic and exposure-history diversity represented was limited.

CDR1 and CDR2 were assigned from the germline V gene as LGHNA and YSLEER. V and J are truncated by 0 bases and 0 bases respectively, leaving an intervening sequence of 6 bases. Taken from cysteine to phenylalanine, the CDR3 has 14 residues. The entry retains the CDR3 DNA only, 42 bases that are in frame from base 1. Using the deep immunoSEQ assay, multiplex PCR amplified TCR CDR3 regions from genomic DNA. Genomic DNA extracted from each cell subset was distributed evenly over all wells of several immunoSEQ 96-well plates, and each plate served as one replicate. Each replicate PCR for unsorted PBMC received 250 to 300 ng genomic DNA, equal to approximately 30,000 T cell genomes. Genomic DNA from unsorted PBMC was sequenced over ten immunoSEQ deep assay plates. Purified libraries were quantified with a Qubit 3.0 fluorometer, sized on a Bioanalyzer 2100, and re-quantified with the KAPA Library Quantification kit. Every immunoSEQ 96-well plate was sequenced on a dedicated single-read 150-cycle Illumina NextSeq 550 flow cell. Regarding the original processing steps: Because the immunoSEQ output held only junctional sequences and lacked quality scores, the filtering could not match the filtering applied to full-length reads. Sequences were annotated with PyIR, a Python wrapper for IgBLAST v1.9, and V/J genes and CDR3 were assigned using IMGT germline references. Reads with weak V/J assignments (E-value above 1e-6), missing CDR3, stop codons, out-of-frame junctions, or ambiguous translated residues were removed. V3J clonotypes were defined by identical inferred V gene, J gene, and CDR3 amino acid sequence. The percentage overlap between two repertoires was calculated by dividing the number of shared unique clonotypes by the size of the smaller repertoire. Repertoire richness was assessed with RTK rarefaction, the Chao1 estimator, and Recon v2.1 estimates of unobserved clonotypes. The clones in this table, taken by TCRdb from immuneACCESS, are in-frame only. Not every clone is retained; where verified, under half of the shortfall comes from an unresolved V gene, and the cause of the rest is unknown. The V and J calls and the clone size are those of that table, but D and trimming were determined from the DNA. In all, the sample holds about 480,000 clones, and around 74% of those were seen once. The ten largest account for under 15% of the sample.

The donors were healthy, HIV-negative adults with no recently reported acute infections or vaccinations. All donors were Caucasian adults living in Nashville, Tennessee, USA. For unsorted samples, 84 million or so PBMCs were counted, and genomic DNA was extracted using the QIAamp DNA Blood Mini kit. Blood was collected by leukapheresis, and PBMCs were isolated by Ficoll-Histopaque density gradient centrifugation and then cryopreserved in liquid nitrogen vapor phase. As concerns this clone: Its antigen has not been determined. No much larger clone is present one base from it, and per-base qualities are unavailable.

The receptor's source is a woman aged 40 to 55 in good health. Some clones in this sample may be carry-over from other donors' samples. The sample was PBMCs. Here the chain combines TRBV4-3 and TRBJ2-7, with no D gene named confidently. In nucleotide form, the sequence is TGCGCCAGCAGCCAAGATAAGAGCTCCTACGAGCAGTACTTC. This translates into CASSQDKSSYEQYF.